One and the same sample provided the 32 T cell receptor beta chains below, sequenced in a study of shared clonotypes between healthy human individuals. Only in-frame clones appear in the TCRdb table, and some are missing; sequencing was by immunoSEQ multiplex PCR. This sample has about 380,000 clones; approximately 96% occur once, and the top ten carry about 0.32%. The sample was memory CD8+ T cells sorted from blood. Subset given: CD45RO+ cells pooled with CCR7-negative TemRA cells. These receptors were obtained from a man younger than 45 in good health.

The chain recombines TRBV15 with TRBJ1-1; D remains ambiguous. The CDR3 length is 15 residues. Germline V gene sequence: CDR1 LNHNV, CDR2 YYDKDF (reference sequence). The ends were cut back, 1 base at V and 6 bases at J, with 15 bases in the middle. The CDR3 is CATSRVGTLSAEAFF. The CDR3 nucleotides read TGTGCCACCAGCAGAGTGGGAACGTTAAGCGCTGAAGCTTTCTTT.

The J gene is TRBJ1-1, the V gene TRBV7-9; 7 positions match TRBD1. CDR3 size: 14 residues. Germline CDR1 SEHNR, CDR2 FQNEAQ (reference sequence). Trimming took 5 bases from V and 1 from J; bases not matched to a gene: 4. CDR3 sequence (DNA): TGTGCCAGCAGCGCAACAGGGGCGAACACTGAAGCTTTCTTT. Its translation is CASSATGANTEAFF. The full variable domain, completed using reference TRBV7-9 and TRBJ1-1, is DTGVSQNPRHKITKRGQNVTFRCDPISEHNRLYWYRQTLGQGPEFLTYFQNEAQLEKSRLLSDRFSAERPKGSFSTLEIQRTEQGDSAMYLCASSATGANTEAFFGQGTRLTVV.

The chain is built from TRBV30 and TRBJ2-5, with D hard to call. Germline values: CDR1 GTSNPN, CDR2 SVGIG (reference sequence). CDR3 length: 12 amino acids. The V gene lost 1 base and the J gene lost 0 bases, with 3 bases spanning the gap. The CDR3 region has the DNA TGTGCCTGGAGTGCGTACCAAGAGACCCAGTACTTC. This sequence encodes CAWSAYQETQYF.

The chain uses TRBV6-1 and TRBJ2-1, with D perhaps assigned TRBD1 or TRBD2 (6 bases each). This CDR3 spans 14 amino acids. With 6 bases removed from V and 0 bases from J, the gap between germline ends came to 9 bases. Germline V gene lookup returns CDR1 MNHNS and CDR2 SASEGT. DNA of the CDR3: TGTGCCAGCAGGACGGGGGCCTCCTACAATGAGCAGTTCTTC. This gives the protein CASRTGASYNEQFF.

The rearrangement uses TRBV7-9 and TRBJ2-7, with unresolved D. Trimming took 4 bases from V and 2 from J, leaving 12 bases between them. Germline assignment: CDR1 SEHNR and CDR2 FQNEAQ (reference sequence). The CDR3 contains 14 residues. The CDR3 here is CASSSSIPPYEQYF. The CDR3 region has the DNA TGTGCCAGCAGCTCAAGCATTCCACCCTACGAGCAGTACTTC.

V usage is TRBV5-3 and J usage is TRBJ2-7; unclear D gene. TRBV5-3 is filed as an ORF, its function uncertain. The CDR3 consists of 15 residues. Trimming removed 3 bases at V and 1 base at J, with 14 bases between. CDR3 amino acids: CARSCPRVGSYEQYF. CDR3 DNA: TGTGCCAGAAGCTGTCCTAGGGTTGGGTCCTACGAGCAGTACTTC.

This chain connects TRBV4-1 to TRBJ2-7, with 12 bases identical to TRBD1. CDR1 and CDR2 (germline): MGHRA, YSYEKL. V lost 4 bases to trimming and J lost 6 bases; unmatched junction nucleotides: 16. The CDR3 totals 18 residues. The CDR3 bases are TGCGCCAGCAGCCTCGACCCGGGACAGGGGGCATACGCTGGCGAGCAGTACTTC. Translated, it gives CASSLDPGQGAYAGEQYF.

This chain connects TRBV28 to TRBJ1-2; D gene unclear. V was cut by 2 bases and J by 4 bases, with 8 bases left in between. The CDR3 loop spans 13 amino acids. CDR1 is MDHEN and CDR2 is SYDVKM in the germline V gene. The CDR3 protein is CASSLGDFYGYTF. For the CDR3, the DNA is TGTGCCAGCAGTTTAGGAGATTTCTATGGCTACACCTTC.

The CDR3: CASSFGGETQYF. CDR3 bases: TGTGCCAGCAGCTTCGGGGGCGAGACCCAGTACTTC. This sequence joins TRBV7-2 and TRBJ2-5; D might be TRBD1 or TRBD2, each matching 6 bases. There are 12 residues in the CDR3. The germline V gene has CDR1 SGHTA and CDR2 FQGNSA. Trimming removed 3 bases at V and 5 bases at J, with 7 bases between.

The gene calls are TRBV10-3 and TRBJ1-4, with 7 positions matching TRBD1. This CDR3 contains 15 residues. Germline CDR1 reads ENHRY; CDR2 reads SYGVKD. V shed 4 bases, J shed 3 bases, and the junction held 5 bases outside the gene matches. The CDR3 loop is CAISGTGAPNEKLFF. CDR3 in DNA: TGTGCCATCAGTGGAACAGGGGCCCCTAATGAAAAACTGTTTTTT.

The genes are TRBV2 and TRBJ2-7, with no clear D. Trimming cost V 8 bases and J 2 bases, with 13 bases left between them. The CDR3 sequence is 13 residues long. Germline-derived CDR1 and CDR2 are SNHLY and FYNNEI. The CDR3 coding sequence is TGTGCCAGCGCCCGAGATGGCCCCTACGAGCAGTACTTC. Amino acids: CASARDGPYEQYF.

The chain recombines TRBV10-3 with TRBJ1-1; D gene ambiguous. V gave up 8 bases and J gave up 4 bases, with 23 bases separating them. This CDR3 has 16 amino acids. Germline V gene lookup returns CDR1 ENHRY and CDR2 SYGVKD. The CDR3 is CAIRGGGGYYGTEAFF. CDR3 bases: TGTGCCATCCGAGGCGGCGGAGGTTATTATGGCACTGAAGCTTTCTTT.

The rearrangement links TRBV7-2 to TRBJ2-3, with D possibly matching TRBD2 (5 bases). Germline V CDR1 and CDR2: SGHTA, FQGNSA. The CDR3 contains 13 residues. The V end was cut by 5 bases, the J end by 5 bases, with 11 bases between. CDR3 residues: CASSDWAGDTQYF. For the CDR3, the DNA is TGTGCCAGCAGCGATTGGGCGGGAGATACGCAGTATTTT.

The V call is TRBV27, the J call TRBJ2-3; D gene unclear. Germline V gene sequence: CDR1 MNHEY, CDR2 SMNVEV (reference sequence). V was shortened by 2 bases and J by 4 bases, with 7 bases between the two germline ends. The CDR3 is 13 amino acids. CDR3 sequence (DNA): TGTGCCAGCAGTTTAGAAGGTGCAGATACGCAGTATTTT. Its translation is CASSLEGADTQYF.

J is TRBJ2-5 and V is TRBV19; TRBD2 matches 11 bases. The germline V gene has CDR1 LNHDA and CDR2 SQIVND (reference sequence). The CDR3 is 16 residues long. The V gene end was trimmed by 3 bases and the J gene end by 4 bases; junction bases not matched to a gene: 7. This chain's CDR3 is CASSILNLAGGETQYF. The CDR3 region has the DNA TGTGCCAGTAGTATCCTCAACCTAGCGGGAGGAGAGACCCAGTACTTC.

The V call is TRBV6-5, the J call TRBJ2-7, with a tentative D call TRBD1 (7 bases). V was shortened by 8 bases and J by 4 bases, with 12 bases between the two germline ends. Germline CDR1 reads MNHEY; CDR2 reads SVGAGI. The length of the CDR3 is 12 residues. The CDR3 reads CASGGTEYEQYF. As DNA, the CDR3 is TGTGCCAGCGGCGGGACAGAGTACGAGCAGTACTTC.

The J gene is TRBJ2-1, the V gene TRBV7-9; D ambiguous. Germline lookup yields CDR1 SEHNR and CDR2 FQNEAQ (reference sequence). This CDR3 is 14 amino acids long. V was cut by 5 bases and J by 10 bases, with 18 bases left in between. CDR3 protein: CASSPPAWVDEQFF. The CDR3 coding sequence is TGTGCCAGCAGCCCCCCCGCATGGGTAGACGAGCAGTTCTTC.

This chain joins TRBV6-6 and TRBJ2-7; 8 bases match TRBD1. Germline V lookup: CDR1 MNHNY, CDR2 SVGAGI (reference sequence). The CDR3 is made up of 14 amino acids. The J segment lost 2 bases and the V segment lost 2 bases, leaving 2 bases of the junction unmatched. CDR3 sequence: CASSYGQGTYEQYF. The CDR3 coding sequence is TGTGCCAGCAGTTACGGACAGGGAACCTACGAGCAGTACTTC.

The chain combines TRBV4-1 with TRBJ2-4, with D unresolved. V lost 0 bases to trimming and J lost 0 bases, with 12 bases between them. The CDR3 length is 17 residues. Germline CDR1 and CDR2: MGHRA and YSYEKL. CDR3 coding DNA: TGCGCCAGCAGCCAAGACTGGCTCCTACTAGCCAAAAACATTCAGTACTTC. The encoded protein is CASSQDWLLLAKNIQYF.

The chain has TRBV7-6 and TRBJ1-4; D not certain. V lost 5 bases and J 0 bases, leaving 13 bases between the germline ends. Germline-derived CDR1 and CDR2 are SGHVS and FNYEAQ. CDR3 length: 16 residues. Here the CDR3 reads CASSRRSLATNEKLFF. DNA for the CDR3: TGTGCCAGCAGCCGCAGATCCCTGGCAACTAATGAAAAACTGTTTTTT.

This rearrangement joins TRBV7-8 to TRBJ2-7, with 10 bases identical to TRBD2. Trimming at V came to 1 base and at J to 2 bases, leaving 8 bases not matched to a gene. Germline CDR1 SGHVS, CDR2 FQNEAQ. The CDR3 has 17 residues. The CDR3 coding sequence is TGTGCCAGCAGCTTAGGACCCGGGACTAGCGCGACCTACGAGCAGTACTTC. Translation gives CASSLGPGTSATYEQYF. Variable domain in full (rest from reference TRBV7-8 and TRBJ2-7): GAGVSQSPRYKVAKRGQDVALRCDPISGHVSLFWYQQALGQGPEFLTYFQNEAQLDKSGLPSDRFFAERPEGSVSTLKIQRTQQEDSAVYLCASSLGPGTSATYEQYFGPGTRLTVT.

The rearrangement uses TRBV6-5 and TRBJ2-7, with D possibly TRBD1 on 6 matching bases. With 0 bases removed from V and 2 bases from J, the gap between germline ends came to 8 bases. Germline lookup yields CDR1 MNHEY and CDR2 SVGAGI. This CDR3 spans 14 amino acids. The CDR3 protein is CASSYSRGTYEQYF. The CDR3 nucleotides are TGTGCCAGCAGTTACTCGAGGGGGACCTACGAGCAGTACTTC.

The V and J genes are TRBV6-1 and TRBJ1-5; D is undetermined. CDR1 is MNHNS, CDR2 SASEGT, per germline. The V and J ends lost 3 bases and 7 bases respectively, with 10 bases between them. The CDR3 runs 13 residues. The CDR3 coding sequence is TGTGCCAGCAGTGAGGTGGCCCGCCAGCCCCAGCATTTT. Encoded protein: CASSEVARQPQHF.

This clone was counted once. Other DNA sequences of this sample code for an identical CDR3. This chain uses TRBV28 with TRBJ1-1; D gene uncertain. In germline, CDR1 is MDHEN, CDR2 SYDVKM. The length of the CDR3 is 12 residues. Trimming shortened V by 3 bases and J by 1 base, and 3 bases separated the two germline ends. The CDR3 region is CASSFRNTEAFF. CDR3 in DNA: TGTGCCAGCAGTTTTAGGAACACTGAAGCTTTCTTT.

V is TRBV30 and J is TRBJ1-2, with 10 bases that match TRBD1. The CDR3 is 12 residues long. Germline V gene sequence: CDR1 GTSNPN, CDR2 SVGIG (reference sequence). J was trimmed by 7 bases and V by 5 bases; bases with no gene match: 4. The CDR3 coding sequence is TGTGCCTGGTTCCGGGACAGGGGTGGCTACACCTTC. It encodes CAWFRDRGGYTF.

The chain joins TRBV29-1 to TRBJ2-7; D unresolved. Germline CDR1 reads SQVTM; CDR2 reads ANQGSEA. V gave up 5 bases and J gave up 5 bases, with 13 bases separating them. There are 12 residues in the CDR3. The CDR3 here is CSVLGPTDEQYF. DNA for the CDR3: TGCAGCGTTCTAGGGCCCACAGACGAGCAGTACTTC.

The V call is TRBV19, the J call TRBJ2-4; no clear D gene. Germline-derived CDR1 and CDR2 are LNHDA and SQIVND (reference sequence). This CDR3 is built from 16 residues. The V end was cut by 3 bases, the J end by 0 bases, with 12 bases between. CDR3 sequence: CASSILGSIAKNIQYF. CDR3 nucleotides: TGTGCCAGTAGTATCCTAGGAAGCATAGCCAAAAACATTCAGTACTTC.

The rearrangement uses TRBV2 and TRBJ2-5; either TRBD1 or TRBD2 may supply D (5 bases each). CDR1 SNHLY and CDR2 FYNNEI come from the germline V gene. This CDR3 spans 13 amino acids. Deletions cut 6 bases from V and 4 bases from J, with 12 bases between. The CDR3 here is CASSPGTVETQYF. For the CDR3, the DNA is TGTGCCAGCAGCCCCGGGACGGTAGAGACCCAGTACTTC.

This chain links TRBV27 with TRBJ2-7; D might be TRBD2 (5 bases). The CDR3 length is 14 residues. Germline V CDR1 and CDR2: MNHEY, SMNVEV (reference sequence). With 3 bases removed from V and 1 base from J, the gap between germline ends came to 10 bases. The CDR3 region has the DNA TGTGCCAGCAGTTTGAAGGACTCTTCCTACGAGCAGTACTTC. This codes for CASSLKDSSYEQYF.

The chain links TRBV30 to TRBJ1-2; TRBD1 aligns across 9 bases. J was trimmed by 4 bases and V by 3 bases; bases with no gene match: 3. Germline lookup yields CDR1 GTSNPN and CDR2 SVGIG (reference sequence). This CDR3 has 13 amino acids. CDR3: CAWSRDRAYGYTF. In nucleotides, the CDR3 is TGTGCCTGGAGCCGGGACAGGGCCTATGGCTACACCTTC.

The chain combines TRBV6-4 with TRBJ2-7, with a weak D call TRBD2 (6 bases). The CDR3 loop spans 16 amino acids. Trimming removed 3 bases at V and 2 bases at J, with 17 bases between. The germline V gene has CDR1 MRHNA and CDR2 SNTAGT. CDR3 bases: TGTGCCAGCAGTGATCCCCCCGTGGGAGGAACCTACGAGCAGTACTTC. Translating it yields CASSDPPVGGTYEQYF.

This clone was seen once. V is TRBV6-6 and J is TRBJ2-5; D is undetermined. The CDR3 contains 15 residues. Germline CDR1 and CDR2: MNHNY and SVGAGI (reference sequence). Trimming cost V 6 bases and J 3 bases, with 17 bases left between them. The CDR3 loop reads CASSPTAQLEETQYF. In DNA form, the CDR3 reads TGTGCCAGCAGCCCCACAGCACAGTTGGAAGAGACCCAGTACTTC.